This T cell receptor beta chain stems from a study of response to subunit inactivated influenza vaccine. Study observations and caveats: New T cells are recruited in small numbers by each seasonal influenza vaccination, according to the authors' suggestion.

TCRdb passed the RT-PCR reads through MiXCR, listing each CDR3 protein once. The data show more than 400,000 distinct CDR3 sequences, 6.5% to 8% seen once. This CDR3 has 11 residues. Trimming pared 5 bases from V and 7 bases from J, leaving 8 bases between. CDR1 and CDR2 from the germline V gene are DFQATT and SNEGSKA (reference sequence). Only a few counts were recorded for this clonotype. Antigen unknown. This material consisted of PBMCs from blood, taken around 25 months after vaccination. The chain couples TRBV20-1 to TRBJ1-4; maybe TRBD1 (6 bases). The sequence came from a man aged 45 to 75 who received an inactivated influenza vaccine. CDR3 sequence: CSALTGEKLFF. CDR3 in DNA: TGCAGTGCTTTGACAGGTGAAAAACTGTTTTTT.